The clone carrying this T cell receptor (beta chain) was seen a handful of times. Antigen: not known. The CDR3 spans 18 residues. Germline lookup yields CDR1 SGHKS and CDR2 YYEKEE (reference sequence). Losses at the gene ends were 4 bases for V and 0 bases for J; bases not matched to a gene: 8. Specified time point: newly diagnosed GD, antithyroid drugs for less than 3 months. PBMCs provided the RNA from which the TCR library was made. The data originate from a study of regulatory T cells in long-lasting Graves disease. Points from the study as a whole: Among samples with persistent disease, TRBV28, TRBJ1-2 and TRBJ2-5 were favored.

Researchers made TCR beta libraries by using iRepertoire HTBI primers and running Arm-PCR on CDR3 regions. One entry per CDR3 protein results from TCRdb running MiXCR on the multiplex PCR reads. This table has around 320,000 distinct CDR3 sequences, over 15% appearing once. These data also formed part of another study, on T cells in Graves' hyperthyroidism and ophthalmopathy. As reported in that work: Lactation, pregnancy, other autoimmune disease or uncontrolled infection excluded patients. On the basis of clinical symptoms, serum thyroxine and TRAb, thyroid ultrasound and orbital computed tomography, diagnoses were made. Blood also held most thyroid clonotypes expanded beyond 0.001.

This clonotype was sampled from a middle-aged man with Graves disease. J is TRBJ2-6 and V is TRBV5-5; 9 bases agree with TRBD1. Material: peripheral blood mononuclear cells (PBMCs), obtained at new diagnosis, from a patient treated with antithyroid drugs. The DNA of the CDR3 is TGTGCCAGCAGCCTCCCGGGACAGGGTTACTCTGGGGCCAACGTCCTGACTTTC. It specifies CASSLPGQGYSGANVLTF.